A single sample gave rise to the 5 T cell receptor beta chains below, sequenced in a study of blood T cell repertoires in COVID-19. Profiled with immunoSEQ multiplex PCR; TCRdb holds only in-frame clones, not every one. The table shows about 99,000 clones, with 87% occurring only once. Sequencing was carried out using peripheral blood. The receptors come from a man aged 45-65 years with acute or convalescent COVID-19.

The chain has TRBV5-4 and TRBJ1-6, with D perhaps TRBD1 (5 bases). The CDR3 runs 12 residues. Trimming cost V 4 bases and J 9 bases, with 8 bases left between them. Germline assignment: CDR1 SGHNT and CDR2 YYREEE (reference sequence). CDR3 region: CASSGGTSPLHF. CDR3 coding DNA: TGTGCCAGCAGCGGGGGGACTTCACCCCTCCACTTT.

The DNA of the CDR3 is TGTGCCACCAGCAGAGATTCCGACTCAGACACCGGGGAGCTGTTTTTT. Its translation: CATSRDSDSDTGELFF. This sequence joins TRBV15 and TRBJ2-2; no clear D gene. This CDR3 is 16 amino acids long. The germline CDR1 and CDR2 sequences are LNHNV and YYDKDF (reference sequence). With 0 bases removed from V and 3 bases from J, the gap between germline ends came to 11 bases.

This clone showed up many times. This CDR3 is also generated by other DNA sequences in the sample. V gene TRBV2 combines with J gene TRBJ1-3; no definite D call. Looked up from germline, CDR1 is SNHLY and CDR2 is FYNNEI. Deletions cut 6 bases from V and 0 bases from J, with 3 bases between. The CDR3 spans 12 residues. CDR3 DNA: TGTGCCAGCAGAGCCTCTGGAAACACCATATATTTT. As protein: CASRASGNTIYF. Variable domain in full (rest from reference TRBV2 and TRBJ1-3): EPEVTQTPSHQVTQMGQEVILRCVPISNHLYFYWYRQILGQKVEFLVSFYNNEISEKSEIFDDQFSVERPDGSNFTLKIRSTKLEDSAMYFCASRASGNTIYFGEGSWLTVV.

The rearrangement uses TRBV9 and TRBJ2-4; TRBD2 matches 11 bases. Germline V CDR1 and CDR2: SGDLS, YYNGEE. CDR3 size: 18 residues. With V trimmed by 2 bases and J by 1 base, 8 bases remained unmatched. In nucleotides, the CDR3 is TGTGCCAGCAGCGTGGGATTAGCGGGAGGGCCCGCCAAAAACATTCAGTACTTC. It is translated as CASSVGLAGGPAKNIQYF.

V is TRBV20-1 and J is TRBJ1-1; D possibly corresponds to TRBD1 (6 bases). V shed 3 bases and J shed 1 base, with 12 bases lying between them. CDR3 size: 14 residues. Germline V gene sequence: CDR1 DFQATT, CDR2 SNEGSKA (reference sequence). The CDR3 DNA follows: TGCAGTGCTAGTCAGGGGCACCGGAACACTGAAGCTTTCTTT. The encoded protein is CSASQGHRNTEAFF.